This T cell receptor (beta chain) was observed in a study of shared clonotypes between healthy human individuals. Turning to this clone: Other DNA sequences in the sample encode the same CDR3.

Libraries were prepared by immunoSEQ multiplex PCR; TCRdb keeps only in-frame clonotypes and omits some of them. The sample yields 2 million to 2.5 million clones, roughly 90% seen once. The CDR3 spans 13 residues. V dropped 6 bases and J dropped 3; count of bases not matched to a gene: 3. Germline V gene lookup returns CDR1 MNHNY and CDR2 SVGAGI (reference sequence). Sequenced sample: naive CD4+ T cells from PBMCs. Subset reported: CD45RA+ positively selected. The sequence was obtained from a young man in good health. Some clones in this sample may be carry-over from other donors' samples. The rearrangement uses TRBV6-6 and TRBJ2-7; 9 bases are a match to TRBD1. In nucleotides, the CDR3 is TGTGCCAGCAGCTTGGGACAGGGCTACGAGCAGTACTTC. Its protein product is CASSLGQGYEQYF.